The 21 T cell receptor beta chains below come from one sample, sequenced in a study of vaccination effects on CD4 cells after COVID-19. Sequencing in the ViraFEST assay came after antigen-specific CD4+ T cells had been expanded with viral peptide pools, which were used to stimulate PBMC. Following 10 days of culture, CD4+ T cells were isolated. Infection with SARS-CoV-2 occurred in the person between March and December 2020, and PCR confirmed it. TCRdb keeps only in-frame clones here, not all; method: immunoSEQ multiplex PCR. The sample consists of 40,000 or so clones, roughly 80% of them appearing once. The antigens these receptors bind are not known. The specimen comprised CD4+ T cells from PBMCs cultured with a peptide pool, sampled before COVID-19 vaccination. Receptors originate from a human donor who had a prior SARS-CoV-2 infection.

The J gene is TRBJ2-7, the V gene TRBV15; D perhaps matches TRBD2 (6 bases). CDR3 length: 13 residues. Germline V gene lookup returns CDR1 LNHNV and CDR2 YYDKDF (reference sequence). The V end lost 5 bases, the J end lost 7 bases, and 15 bases lay between the germline ends. The CDR3 is CATSGGLVLEQYF. The DNA for the CDR3 is TGTGCCACCAGCGGGGGGTTGGTATTGGAGCAGTACTTC.

This chain joins TRBV21-1 and TRBJ2-2; the DNA was not used to check the table's D call, TRBD1. TRBV21-1 is annotated as a pseudogene. The CDR3 runs 16 residues. DNA for the CDR3: TGTGCCAGCAACGCGACAGGGGGCGCGAACACCGGGGAGCTGTTTTTT. Amino acid sequence: CASNATGGANTGELFF.

The chain employs TRBV5-1 and TRBJ1-3, with D unclear. This CDR3 is 15 amino acids long. The V and J ends lost 0 bases and 7 bases respectively, with 14 bases between them. Germline V lookup: CDR1 SGHRS, CDR2 YFSETQ. CDR3 loop: CASSLGAGGSNTIYF. In DNA, the CDR3 is TGCGCCAGCAGCTTGGGGGCAGGAGGCTCGAACACCATATATTTT. Full variable domain (remainder filled in from reference TRBV5-1 and TRBJ1-3): KAGVTQTPRYLIKTRGQQVTLSCSPISGHRSVSWYQQTPGQGLQFLFEYFSETQRNKGNFPGRFSGRQFSNSRSEMNVSTLELGDSALYLCASSLGAGGSNTIYFGEGSWLTVV.

The chain employs TRBV19 and TRBJ1-5, with D possibly matching TRBD1 (6 bases). V lost 1 base and J lost 0, with 19 bases in between. Germline lookup yields CDR1 LNHDA and CDR2 SQIVND (reference sequence). This CDR3 region has 19 residues. CDR3 coding DNA: TGTGCCAGTAGTATAGGCTGGGCCAGGGGCCGTAATAGCAATCAGCCCCAGCATTTT. This encodes CASSIGWARGRNSNQPQHF. Combining the CDR3 with reference TRBV19 and TRBJ1-5 gives the whole variable domain DGGITQSPKYLFRKEGQNVTLSCEQNLNHDAMYWYRQDPGQGLRLIYYSQIVNDFQKGDIAEGYSVSREKKESFPLTVTSAQKNPTAFYLCASSIGWARGRNSNQPQHFGDGTRLSIL.

J is TRBJ2-2 and V is TRBV9; D remains unclear. With 3 bases removed from V and 6 bases from J, the gap between germline ends came to 12 bases. Germline V gene sequence: CDR1 SGDLS, CDR2 YYNGEE. This CDR3 comprises 14 residues. CDR3 coding DNA: TGTGCCAGCAGCGGCCTGGTAGCCTCCGGGGAGCTGTTTTTT. The encoded protein is CASSGLVASGELFF.

J is TRBJ1-1 and V is TRBV6-5, with a weak D call TRBD1 (6 bases). V lost 2 bases, J lost 2 bases, and 15 bases lay in between. This CDR3 is 16 amino acids long. Germline lookup yields CDR1 MNHEY and CDR2 SVGAGI. CDR3 loop: CASSYPEMGTNTEAFF. DNA of the CDR3: TGTGCCAGCAGTTACCCCGAAATGGGGACAAACACTGAAGCTTTCTTT.

The CDR3 coding sequence is TGTGCCAGCAGCTTTGACAGGTACACTGAAGCTTTCTTT. It yields the protein CASSFDRYTEAFF. The rearrangement uses TRBV7-3 and TRBJ1-1; D may be TRBD1 (6 bases). The V end was cut by 3 bases, the J end by 3 bases, with 8 bases between. The V gene's germline CDR1 is SGHTA and CDR2 FQGTGA. The CDR3 is 13 residues long.

The CDR3 DNA sequence: TGTGCCAGCAGCTTGGGTGGACTAGCGGGTAGTGAGCAGTACTTC. Amino acid sequence: CASSLGGLAGSEQYF. This chain uses TRBV5-4 with TRBJ2-7; 11 bases fit TRBD2. CDR1 SGHNT and CDR2 YYREEE come from the germline V gene (reference sequence). J lost 7 bases, V lost 0 bases, and 6 bases had no gene match. This CDR3 spans 15 amino acids. Drawing the rest from reference TRBV5-4 and TRBJ2-7, the complete variable domain is ETGVTQSPTHLIKTRGQQVTLRCSSQSGHNTVSWYQQALGQGPQFIFQYYREEENGRGNFPPRFSGLQFPNYSSELNVNALELDDSALYLCASSLGGLAGSEQYFGPGTRLTVT.

The chain joins TRBV19 to TRBJ1-5; D unresolved. The germline V gene encodes CDR1 LNHDA and CDR2 SQIVND (reference sequence). This CDR3 region has 14 residues. Deletions cut 8 bases from V and 2 bases from J, with 13 bases between. CDR3 residues: CASQDLRGNQPQHF. CDR3 nucleotides: TGTGCCAGTCAAGATTTGCGTGGCAATCAGCCCCAGCATTTT.

CDR3 bases: TGCGCCAGCACCCCCGGCGGGGAGGGAGAGACCCAGTACTTC. It translates to CASTPGGEGETQYF. The chain has TRBV5-1 and TRBJ2-5, with 7 bases matching TRBD2. The CDR3 is 14 amino acids. Germline CDR1 is SGHRS and CDR2 is YFSETQ. V dropped 6 bases and J dropped 4; count of bases not matched to a gene: 9.

In this sample, this clone turned up a few times. V gene TRBV5-4 combines with J gene TRBJ1-2; possible D gene TRBD1, 5 bases. Germline lookup yields CDR1 SGHNT and CDR2 YYREEE (reference sequence). The length of the CDR3 is 15 residues. The V and J ends lost 1 base and 4 bases respectively, with 14 bases between them. CDR3 protein: CASSLLGVRAYGYTF. In DNA, the CDR3 is TGTGCCAGCAGCTTGCTAGGGGTTCGGGCCTATGGCTACACCTTC.

This clone was recorded only once. The V gene is TRBV23-1, the J gene TRBJ1-1; D remains unclear. TRBV23-1 is flagged as an ORF with uncertain function. The CDR3 is made up of 12 amino acids. V dropped 10 bases and J dropped 0 bases, with 9 bases sitting between them. The CDR3 bases are TGCGCCACGGAGGGCATGAACACTGAAGCTTTCTTT. This translates into CATEGMNTEAFF.

V is TRBV3-1 (or the pseudogene TRBV3-2) and J is TRBJ2-3; TRBD2 aligns across 7 bases. Losses at the gene ends were 8 bases for V and 3 bases for J; bases not matched to a gene: 5. Germline V gene lookup returns CDR1 LGHDT and CDR2 YNNKEL (reference sequence). The CDR3 length is 13 residues. CDR3 loop: CASRDYYTDTQYF. The CDR3, as DNA: TGTGCCAGCCGGGACTACTATACAGATACGCAGTATTTT.

This clone was recorded a few times. V is TRBV6-6 and J is TRBJ1-6; 7 nucleotides agree with TRBD1. The germline V gene encodes CDR1 MNHNY and CDR2 SVGAGI (reference sequence). The ends lost 7 bases at V and 13 bases at J; junction bases unmatched: 13. The CDR3 length is 14 residues. The CDR3 loop reads CASISKTGRAPLHF. In DNA form, the CDR3 reads TGTGCCAGCATCTCAAAGACAGGGCGAGCGCCCCTCCACTTT.

The rearrangement uses TRBV30 and TRBJ2-1, with 14 bases identical to TRBD2. The CDR3 has 17 residues. With V trimmed by 2 bases and J by 4 bases, 7 bases remained unmatched. Germline V gene sequence: CDR1 GTSNPN, CDR2 SVGIG (reference sequence). CDR3 DNA sequence: TGTGCCTGGAGTTTCGGATGGACTAGCGGGGGGTACAATGAGCAGTTCTTC. Amino acid sequence: CAWSFGWTSGGYNEQFF.

The CDR3 DNA reads as TGTGCCAGCAGCCAAGTGAAGCCCTCACTCGCAGACTCTGGAAACACCATATATTTT. This gives the protein CASSQVKPSLADSGNTIYF. The V call is TRBV3-1 (or the pseudogene TRBV3-2), the J call TRBJ1-3; D is undetermined. CDR1 is LGHDT and CDR2 is YNNKEL in the germline V gene (reference sequence). The V end was cut by 1 base, the J end by 0 bases, with 19 bases between. CDR3 length: 19 amino acids.

The rearrangement uses TRBV3-1 (or the pseudogene TRBV3-2) and TRBJ2-3; D is perhaps TRBD2 (5 bases). Trimming shortened V by 2 bases and J by 2 bases, and 11 bases separated the two germline ends. There are 15 residues in the CDR3. Germline CDR1 is LGHDT and CDR2 is YNNKEL (reference sequence). The CDR3 reads CASSQFSAVTDTQYF. The CDR3 bases are TGTGCCAGCAGCCAATTTAGCGCTGTCACAGATACGCAGTATTTT.

This clone has a handful of counts. The gene calls are TRBV27 and TRBJ2-4; 9 bases are shared with TRBD1. CDR3 length: 18 amino acids. J was trimmed by 6 bases and V by 6 bases; bases with no gene match: 18. Germline V gives CDR1 MNHEY, CDR2 SMNVEV (reference sequence). DNA of the CDR3: TGTGCCAGCAGCCGCCTACACGACAGGGGGGCAGTCGGAAACATTCAGTACTTC. This encodes CASSRLHDRGAVGNIQYF.

The chain couples TRBV5-1 to TRBJ1-6; D gene ambiguous. This CDR3 is built from 13 residues. The germline CDR1 and CDR2 sequences are SGHRS and YFSETQ. Trimming left V 3 bases short and J 8 bases short, with 9 bases between. The CDR3 sequence: CASSWTKDSPLHF. CDR3 DNA: TGCGCCAGCAGCTGGACGAAGGATTCACCCCTCCACTTT.

CDR3: CASSEFPGLATTDTQYF. CDR3 DNA sequence: TGTGCCAGCAGTGAATTCCCGGGGCTAGCGACCACAGATACGCAGTATTTT. The V and J genes are TRBV2 and TRBJ2-3, with D possibly TRBD2 on 6 matching bases. The V gene's germline CDR1 is SNHLY and CDR2 FYNNEI. The V gene lost 2 bases and the J gene lost 2 bases, with 17 bases spanning the gap. This CDR3 is 17 amino acids long.

The rearrangement uses TRBV4-2 and TRBJ1-2; TRBD1 aligns across 7 bases. Trimming cost V 3 bases and J 3 bases; bases outside gene matches: 4. Germline CDR1 reads LGHNA; CDR2 reads YNFKEQ. This CDR3 contains 14 residues. This CDR3 reads CASSQGDSYYGYTF. As DNA, the CDR3 is TGTGCCAGCAGCCAGGGGGACAGTTACTATGGCTACACCTTC.